This T cell receptor (beta chain) was sequenced for a study of blood T cell repertoires in COVID-19. Overall study context: Samples of COVID-19 (acute and convalescent) were obtained from the United States, Italy and Spain. Sources were T cells, B-cell-depleted T cells, or PBMCs; the material itself was cDNA or gDNA.

Germline V gene data show CDR1 as SGHRS and CDR2 as YFSETQ. This CDR3 spans 15 amino acids. V shed 0 bases and J shed 8 bases, with 16 bases lying between them. As handled by the study authors: Reference gene primer amplification in the assay estimated nucleated cell counts. Sequencing was performed with immunoSEQ multiplex PCR; in TCRdb, only in-frame clones are kept and a portion is missing. The DNA gave D and trimming, while V, J and clone size come from that table. The repertoire holds 250,000 to 350,000 clones, with about 89% as singletons. Sequencing was performed on peripheral blood. This chain joins TRBV5-1 and TRBJ2-3, with D perhaps matching TRBD1 (7 bases). This TCR derives from a middle-aged woman who had recovered from COVID-19. The CDR3 DNA is TGCGCCAGCAGCTTGGATACAGGGGAGGTTGGTACGCAGTATTTT. The encoded protein is CASSLDTGEVGTQYF.